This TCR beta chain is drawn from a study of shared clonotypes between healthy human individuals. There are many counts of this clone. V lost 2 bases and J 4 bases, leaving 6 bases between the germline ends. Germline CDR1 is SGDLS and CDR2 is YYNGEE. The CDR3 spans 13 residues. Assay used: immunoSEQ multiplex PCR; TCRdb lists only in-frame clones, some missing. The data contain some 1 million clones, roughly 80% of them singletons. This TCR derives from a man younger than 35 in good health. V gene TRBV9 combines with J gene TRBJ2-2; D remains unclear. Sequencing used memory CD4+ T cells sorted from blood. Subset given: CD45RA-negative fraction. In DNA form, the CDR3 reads TGTGCCAGCAGCGTGACTCCCACCGGGGAGCTGTTTTTT. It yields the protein CASSVTPTGELFF. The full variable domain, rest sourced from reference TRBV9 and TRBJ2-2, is DSGVTQTPKHLITATGQRVTLRCSPRSGDLSVYWYQQSLDQGLQFLIQYYNGEERAKGNILERFSAQQFPDLHSELNLSSLELGDSALYFCASSVTPTGELFFGEGSRLTVL.